A selection of T cell receptor beta chains follows, all from one sample in a study of identical twins. TCRdb itself ran the 5' RACE reads through MiXCR, one entry per CDR3 protein. The data contain roughly 500,000 distinct CDR3 sequences, under 25% of them singletons. These data are also associated with another study on T cells expressing NK-cell markers.

Sequenced input: CD4+ T cells sorted from blood. The receptors were sampled from a woman aged 18 to 35 in good health. CDR3s include the opening cysteine and the closing phenylalanine or tryptophan. The D gene is left open where the match is weak. The size of a clone is reported for some rows only, either as once, few or many, or as a class for expanded clones.

CDR3nt | CDR3aa | abundance | d_gene | j_gene | v_gene
TGTGCCAGCAGCCAACAGGGGGCGCGGTCCAAAAACATTCAGTACTTC | CASSQQGARSKNIQYF | . | TRBD1 | TRBJ2-4 | TRBV3-1
TGTGCCAGCAGCTGGGACTTCCGTGTAGACACCGGGGAGCTGTTTTTT | CASSWDFRVDTGELFF | few | . | TRBJ2-2 | TRBV7-2
TGTGCCAGCGCTGTAATAGGGGGCTTTTTCACCGATGAGCAGTTCTTC | CASAVIGGFFTDEQFF | few | TRBD1 | TRBJ2-1 | TRBV5-6
TGTGCCAGCAGTTTAGCGGGACAGGGGGCCTACGAGCAGTACTTC | CASSLAGQGAYEQYF | few | TRBD1 | TRBJ2-7 | TRBV7-6
TGTGCCAGCAGCTTCGCAGATCAGCCCCAGCATTTT | CASSFADQPQHF | . | . | TRBJ1-5 | TRBV5-4
TGCGCCAGCAGCTTAGGGATTACACAGAAGACCCAGTACTTC | CASSLGITQKTQYF | few | . | TRBJ2-5 | TRBV5-1
TGCAGTGCTAGAGAGGGGGTCGGGACAGGGGGCTTTTCACCCCTCCACTTT | CSAREGVGTGGFSPLHF | . | TRBD1 | TRBJ1-6 | TRBV20-1
TGTGCCAGCAGAGACGGGGCGGGACGCTCCTACAATGAGCAGTTCTTC | CASRDGAGRSYNEQFF | . | . | TRBJ2-1 | TRBV6-1
TGCAGTGCTAGGGCGCTAGGAGGGGGGAATGAGCAGTTCTTC | CSARALGGGNEQFF | few | . | TRBJ2-1 | TRBV20-1
TGTGCCAGCAGCCGGCAGCGGGGGGCGTACGAGCAGTACTTC | CASSRQRGAYEQYF | . | TRBD2 | TRBJ2-7 | TRBV7-2
TGTGCCAGCAGTGTTATCGGGGGGCCCGGGGAGCTGTTTTTT | CASSVIGGPGELFF | . | . | TRBJ2-2 | TRBV2
TGTGCCAGCAGTGATGGGAGAGATACGCAGTATTTT | CASSDGRDTQYF | . | . | TRBJ2-3 | TRBV6-4
TGTGCCAGCAGCTTGGCCGGGACAGGTCGGTGGTCCGAGCAGTACTTC | CASSLAGTGRWSEQYF | . | TRBD1 | TRBJ2-7 | TRBV5-6
TGCGCCAGCACATATGGGACTAGCGGTGACTACAATGAGCAGTTCTTC | CASTYGTSGDYNEQFF | . | TRBD2 | TRBJ2-1 | TRBV5-1
TGTGCCAGCAGCGTTACAGATTACACTGAAGCTTTCTTT | CASSVTDYTEAFF | few | . | TRBJ1-1 | TRBV7-6
TGTGCCAGCAGAACCGCCGGGACAGGGCGACAAGAGACCCAGTACTTC | CASRTAGTGRQETQYF | . | TRBD1 | TRBJ2-5 | TRBV2
TGCGCCAGCAGCCAAGAGGGGGGCCTGGGCTACACCTTC | CASSQEGGLGYTF | few | . | TRBJ1-2 | TRBV4-3
TGTGCCAGCAGCCCACGCTCGTTAAACACTGAAGCTTTCTTT | CASSPRSLNTEAFF | few | . | TRBJ1-1 | TRBV3-1
TGTGCCAGCTCACCAGGGGATCGGACTGAAGCTTTCTTT | CASSPGDRTEAFF | . | . | TRBJ1-1 | TRBV18
TGTGCCAGCAGGCTAACGACGAACACCGGGGAGCTGTTTTTT | CASRLTTNTGELFF | . | . | TRBJ2-2 | TRBV7-9
TGTGCCAGCAATGACCGGGACTCCGACAATGAGCAGTTCTTC | CASNDRDSDNEQFF | few | . | TRBJ2-1 | TRBV6-1
TGTGCCACGAGAGCCCGGACAGACTCCTACGAGCAGTACTTC | CATRARTDSYEQYF | . | . | TRBJ2-7 | TRBV10-3
TGCAGCGTTGAGACCGGGGTCTACGAGCAGTACTTC | CSVETGVYEQYF | few | . | TRBJ2-7 | TRBV29-1
TGCGCCAGCAGTGAAATTGGCACCGGGGAGCTGTTTTTT | CASSEIGTGELFF | . | . | TRBJ2-2 | TRBV10-2
TGTGCCAGCAGCCAAGGGACTAGCGGACCCTACGAGCAGTACTTC | CASSQGTSGPYEQYF | many | TRBD2 | TRBJ2-7 | TRBV12-3/TRBV12-4
TGTGCCAGCAGCTTGATACGTTACACTGAAGCTTTCTTT | CASSLIRYTEAFF | few | . | TRBJ1-1 | TRBV5-5
TGTGCCAGCTTCTGGAGACGGCTGGAGACCCAGTACTTC | CASFWRRLETQYF | . | . | TRBJ2-5 | TRBV12-3/TRBV12-4
TGTGCCAGCAGTTACTTACAGGATGGGGAGACCCAGTACTTC | CASSYLQDGETQYF | few | . | TRBJ2-5 | TRBV6-5
TGTGCCAGCAGCCCCGACCCCACCAGGGATGAGCAGTTCTTC | CASSPDPTRDEQFF | . | . | TRBJ2-1 | TRBV7-2
TGTGCCAGCAGCTTAATGAGAAGGGGGGGGCAAGAGACCCAGTACTTC | CASSLMRRGGQETQYF | few | . | TRBJ2-5 | TRBV11-3
TGTGCCAGCAGTTACTTAACTAGCGGCCCCTTGGAGCAGTACTTC | CASSYLTSGPLEQYF | few | TRBD2 | TRBJ2-7 | TRBV6-5
TGCAGTGCTCAACAGGCCCTGAACACTGAAGCTTTCTTT | CSAQQALNTEAFF | . | . | TRBJ1-1 | TRBV20-1
TGTGCCAGCAGTTACCACACTAATGAGCAGTTCTTC | CASSYHTNEQFF | few | . | TRBJ2-1 | TRBV12-3/TRBV12-4
TGTGCCAGCATCGTAACAGGGGCGGGAGGCTACACCTTC | CASIVTGAGGYTF | few | TRBD1 | TRBJ1-2 | TRBV7-2
TGTGCCAGTAGTATGCGAGGGAACTCTGGGGCCAACGTCCTGACTTTC | CASSMRGNSGANVLTF | . | . | TRBJ2-6 | TRBV19
TGCAGCGTCATCCTGCTAGCGGGAAACTCCTACAATGAGCAGTTCTTC | CSVILLAGNSYNEQFF | few | TRBD2 | TRBJ2-1 | TRBV29-1
TGCGCCAGCAGCTTGGGAGATCCCACAGATACGCAGTATTTT | CASSLGDPTDTQYF | few | . | TRBJ2-3 | TRBV5-1
TGTGCCAGCAGCCGGGACACTGAGCAGTTCTTC | CASSRDTEQFF | . | . | TRBJ2-1 | TRBV7-8
TGCGCCAGCAGCCCGAGAGGCGCTAGCGGTAACAATGAGCAGTTCTTC | CASSPRGASGNNEQFF | . | TRBD2 | TRBJ2-1 | TRBV4-3
TGTGCCAGCAGCTTCTCCGGGACTAGATACAATGAGCAGTTCTTC | CASSFSGTRYNEQFF | . | TRBD2 | TRBJ2-1 | TRBV7-2
TGTGCCAGCAGTCGAAGGGGACAGCCCTACGAGCAGTACTTC | CASSRRGQPYEQYF | . | TRBD1 | TRBJ2-7 | TRBV6-1
TGTGCCAGCAGCCGACAGTCCCGGTCCACCTACAATGAGCAGTTCTTC | CASSRQSRSTYNEQFF | . | . | TRBJ2-1 | TRBV3-1
TGTGCCAGCAGAAAGCCGCCTGAGCAGTTCTTC | CASRKPPEQFF | . | . | TRBJ2-1 | TRBV6-2/TRBV6-3
TGTGCCAGCAGTCCGACAGGGGGGAGGACTGAAGCTTTCTTT | CASSPTGGRTEAFF | few | TRBD1 | TRBJ1-1 | TRBV7-9
TGTGCCAGCAAGATCTCGGGACTAGCGGGAGTGGAAGATACGCAGTATTTT | CASKISGLAGVEDTQYF | . | TRBD2 | TRBJ2-3 | TRBV12-3/TRBV12-4
TGTGCCAGCAGTCCGGGGACAGGCCGAGCTAACTATGGCTACACCTTC | CASSPGTGRANYGYTF | few | TRBD1 | TRBJ1-2 | TRBV27
TGCGCCAGCAGCGCTTCTAGCACAGATACGCAGTATTTT | CASSASSTDTQYF | . | . | TRBJ2-3 | TRBV5-1
TGTGCCAGCAGTTACTCGATTGGCCACCTGAGAGGGGCCAACGTCCTGACTTTC | CASSYSIGHLRGANVLTF | . | . | TRBJ2-6 | TRBV6-5
TGCGCCAGCAGCCCTACTTTTAGTCTGGACTCCTACAATGAGCAGTTCTTC | CASSPTFSLDSYNEQFF | few | . | TRBJ2-1 | TRBV5-1
TGTGCCAGCAGACTAACACGGTCTGGTGAAGCTTTCTTT | CASRLTRSGEAFF | few | . | TRBJ1-1 | TRBV12-3/TRBV12-4
TGTGCCAGCAGCCGTCATGGGACTAGCGGGGGGGCCGACGAGCAGTTCTTC | CASSRHGTSGGADEQFF | . | TRBD2 | TRBJ2-1 | TRBV4-2
TGTGCCAGCAGCCAACGTGGCCCCTCTAGCACAGATACGCAGTATTTT | CASSQRGPSSTDTQYF | few | . | TRBJ2-3 | TRBV7-2
TGTGCCAGCAGTTACAGGGGCCCTAATGAAAAACTGTTTTTT | CASSYRGPNEKLFF | . | TRBD1 | TRBJ1-4 | TRBV27
TGTGCCAGCAGCATTAGGGTCACAGCCCATGAGCAGTTCTTC | CASSIRVTAHEQFF | . | . | TRBJ2-1 | TRBV7-2